This T cell receptor (beta chain) was observed in a study of blood T cell repertoires in COVID-19 (dated by TCRdb to about 2020). Describing the broader study: Samples covering the acute and convalescent phases of COVID-19 were provided by collaborators in the United States, Italy and Spain. The material from the prospective study consisted of cDNA or gDNA derived from T cells, B-cell-depleted T cells, or PBMCs. The dataset comprised deeply sampled blood TCRbeta repertoires from subjects exposed to, actively infected with, or recovered from COVID-19. The repertoires were released in a freely available public database intended as a resource for research on the immune response to SARS-CoV-2. Samples came from the ongoing ImmuneRACE study (first 160 participants) plus 1,254 subjects from 6 global collaborators. The sample metadata nearly always contained a de-identified subject ID, COVID-19 status, age in years and sex. Where available, HLA class I and class II types were obtained from metadata supplied by the sample provider rather than from assay-based typing. The paper's findings and limits, for the study overall: The amount of clinical and demographic metadata varied by source and participant and was provided uncurated.

As encoded in the germline V gene, CDR1 is SGHNT while CDR2 is YENEEA. The V and J ends are trimmed by 2 bases and 9 bases, leaving 11 bases between them. The CDR3 measures 12 amino acids from cysteine to phenylalanine. The entry retains the CDR3 DNA only, 36 bases that are in frame from base 1. TCRbeta CDR3 regions were amplified from genomic DNA using the immunoSEQ Assay, a bias-controlled multiplex PCR. The authors processed their data as follows. Within the assay, amplification of reference gene primers was used to estimate how many nucleated cells each sample contained. Sequence reads were collapsed and filtered to measure the absolute abundance of every unique TCRbeta CDR3 rearrangement. For each sample, productive Simpson clonality was calculated by taking the square root of Simpson's diversity index across productive rearrangements. TCRdb mirrors the immuneACCESS table, restricted to in-frame sequences. Some clones are absent from its copies; in checked studies, under half trace to an unresolved V gene, and the reason for the others is unknown. V, J and clone size derive from that table, while D and trimming were established from the DNA sequence. The sample table contains 55,000 to 80,000 clones; only one count was recorded for 74% of them. The ten largest clonotypes hold 28% of the sample.

This clone turned up a few times. Its antigen remains unidentified. Within one base of it there is no much larger clone, and no base qualities were kept. Collaborating institutions collected whole blood in K2EDTA tubes following their own protocols. For TCRbeta analysis, collaborators shipped samples in one of three forms: frozen whole blood, isolated PBMCs, or DNA extracted from either of those sample types. Sequenced sample: peripheral blood. The chain is encoded by TRBV11-3 joined to TRBJ2-7, and TRBD1 may be the D gene, going by 5 matching bases. The sequence came from an elderly woman with acute or convalescent COVID-19. At the DNA level, the sequence is TGTGCCAGCAGCTTACGGCAGGGCGGGCAGTACTTC. It is translated as CASSLRQGGQYF.